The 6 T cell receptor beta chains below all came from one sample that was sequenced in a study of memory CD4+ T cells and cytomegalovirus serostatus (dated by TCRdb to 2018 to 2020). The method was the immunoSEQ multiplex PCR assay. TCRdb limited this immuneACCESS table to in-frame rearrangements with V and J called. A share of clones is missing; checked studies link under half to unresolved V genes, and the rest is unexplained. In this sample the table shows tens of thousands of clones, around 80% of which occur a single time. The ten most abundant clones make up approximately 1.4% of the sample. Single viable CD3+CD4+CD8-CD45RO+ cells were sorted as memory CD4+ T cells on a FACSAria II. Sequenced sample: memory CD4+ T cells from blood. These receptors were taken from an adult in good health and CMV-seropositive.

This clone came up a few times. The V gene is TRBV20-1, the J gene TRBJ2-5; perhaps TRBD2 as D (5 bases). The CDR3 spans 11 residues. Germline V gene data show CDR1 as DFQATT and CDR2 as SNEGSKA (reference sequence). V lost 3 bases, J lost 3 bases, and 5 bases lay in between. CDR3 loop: CSARGEETQYF. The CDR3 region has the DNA TGCAGTGCTAGGGGAGAAGAGACCCAGTACTTC.

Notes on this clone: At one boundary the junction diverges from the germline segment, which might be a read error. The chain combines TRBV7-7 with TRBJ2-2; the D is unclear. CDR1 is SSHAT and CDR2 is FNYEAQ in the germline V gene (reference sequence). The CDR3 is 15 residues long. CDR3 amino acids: CASSLGPGYTGELFF. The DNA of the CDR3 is TGTGCTAGCAGCTTAGGTCCAGGATACACCGGGGAGCTGTTTTTT.

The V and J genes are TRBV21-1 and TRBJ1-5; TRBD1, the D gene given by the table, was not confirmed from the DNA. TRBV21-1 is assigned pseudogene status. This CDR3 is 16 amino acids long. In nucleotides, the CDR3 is TGTGCCAGCCGACTGGGGGGACAGTCAAGCAATCAGCCCCAGCATTTT. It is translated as CASRLGGQSSNQPQHF.

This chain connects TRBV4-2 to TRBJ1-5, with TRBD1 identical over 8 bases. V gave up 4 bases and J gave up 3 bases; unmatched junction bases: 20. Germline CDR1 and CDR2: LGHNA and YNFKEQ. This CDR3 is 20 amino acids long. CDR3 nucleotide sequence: TGTGCCAGCAGCCTGATGGTCCAGGGACAGGCTTCGGCCGTCAATCAGCCCCAGCATTTT. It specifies CASSLMVQGQASAVNQPQHF.

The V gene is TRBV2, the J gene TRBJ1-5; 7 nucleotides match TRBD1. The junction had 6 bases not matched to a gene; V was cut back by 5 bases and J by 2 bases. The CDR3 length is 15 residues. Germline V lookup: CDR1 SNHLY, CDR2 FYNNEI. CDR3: CASSIQGLGNQPQHF. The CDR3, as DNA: TGTGCCAGCAGTATACAGGGGTTAGGCAATCAGCCCCAGCATTTT. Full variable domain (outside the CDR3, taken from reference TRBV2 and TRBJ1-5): EPEVTQTPSHQVTQMGQEVILRCVPISNHLYFYWYRQILGQKVEFLVSFYNNEISEKSEIFDDQFSVERPDGSNFTLKIRSTKLEDSAMYFCASSIQGLGNQPQHFGDGTRLSIL.

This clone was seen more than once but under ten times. The CDR3 sequence is CASSQGLYSNQPQHF. The CDR3 DNA follows: TGTGCCAGCAGCCAGGGCCTATATAGCAATCAGCCCCAGCATTTT. The chain couples TRBV4-2 to TRBJ1-5; D is unclear. Germline CDR1 LGHNA, CDR2 YNFKEQ. The CDR3 loop spans 15 amino acids. Trimming took 3 bases from V and 0 from J, leaving 9 bases between them.